The 25 T cell receptor beta chains presented below share a single source sample, sequenced in a study of T cell changes during pregnancy in multiple sclerosis. Only in-frame clones appear in the TCRdb table, and some are missing; sequencing was by immunoSEQ multiplex PCR. The repertoire has more than 60,000 clones, around nine tenths of them found once; the top ten carry 0.85% to 0.9%. This material consisted of peripheral blood, taken before pregnancy. These receptors all come from a female donor with multiple sclerosis, enrolled in a pregnancy study.

The V and J genes are TRBV21-1 and TRBJ1-3; the D call of TRBD1 is as the table states it, not checked on the DNA. TRBV21-1 is given as a pseudogene. The CDR3 is 18 amino acids. CDR3 in amino acids: CASSKGRGRKLCGNTIYF. In DNA, the CDR3 is TGTGCCAGCAGCAAAGGGAGGGGGCGCAAGCTTTGTGGAAACACCATATATTTT.

This chain links TRBV6-6 with TRBJ2-2; possible D gene TRBD2, 6 bases. V lost 2 bases to trimming and J lost 6 bases, with 10 bases between them. The germline gives CDR1 MNHNY, CDR2 SVGAGI (reference sequence). This CDR3 contains 14 residues. The CDR3 reads CASSYGWGAGELFF. CDR3 DNA: TGTGCCAGCAGTTACGGATGGGGGGCCGGGGAGCTGTTTTTT.

The V call is TRBV7-3, the J call TRBJ1-5; D is possibly TRBD1 (5 bases). CDR3 length: 13 amino acids. Trimming took 5 bases from V and 6 from J, leaving 11 bases between them. Germline lookup yields CDR1 SGHTA and CDR2 FQGTGA. The CDR3 sequence: CASSQGGVQPQHF. The CDR3 coding sequence is TGTGCCAGCAGCCAGGGAGGGGTTCAGCCCCAGCATTTT.

The chain couples TRBV2 to TRBJ1-5, with D possibly matching TRBD1 (6 bases). Trimming took 6 bases from V and 5 from J, leaving 14 bases between them. Germline CDR1 reads SNHLY; CDR2 reads FYNNEI. The CDR3 is 14 residues long. This CDR3 is CASRFRGGDQPQHF. In DNA form, the CDR3 reads TGTGCCAGCAGATTCAGGGGAGGGGATCAGCCCCAGCATTTT. Complete variable domain (other parts from reference TRBV2 and TRBJ1-5): EPEVTQTPSHQVTQMGQEVILRCVPISNHLYFYWYRQILGQKVEFLVSFYNNEISEKSEIFDDQFSVERPDGSNFTLKIRSTKLEDSAMYFCASRFRGGDQPQHFGDGTRLSIL.

This chain links TRBV7-7 with TRBJ2-5; D perhaps matches TRBD2 (6 bases). Germline-derived CDR1 and CDR2 are SSHAT and FNYEAQ (reference sequence). V was shortened by 1 base and J by 2 bases, with 11 bases between the two germline ends. The CDR3 has 15 residues. The CDR3 protein is CASSLGGLTQETQYF. In DNA, the CDR3 is TGTGCCAGCAGCTTAGGGGGACTTACTCAAGAGACCCAGTACTTC.

This clone was counted a single time. The chain employs TRBV29-1 and TRBJ2-7; 7 positions match TRBD1. The germline CDR1 and CDR2 sequences are SQVTM and ANQGSEA. The CDR3 has 14 amino acids. The trim removed 6 bases at V and 4 bases at J, leaving 12 bases unmatched. CDR3 residues: CSVITGRGFYEQYF. For the CDR3, the DNA is TGCAGCGTCATCACGGGCAGGGGGTTTTACGAGCAGTACTTC.

This rearrangement joins TRBV27 to TRBJ2-2, with D maybe TRBD1 (6 bases). Trimming took 3 bases from V and 6 from J, leaving 11 bases between them. The length of the CDR3 is 14 residues. The germline CDR1 and CDR2 sequences are MNHEY and SMNVEV (reference sequence). CDR3 residues: CASSFRQGPGELFF. The CDR3 nucleotides are TGTGCCAGCAGTTTCCGCCAGGGGCCCGGGGAGCTGTTTTTT.

The chain has TRBV6-5 and TRBJ2-7, with D perhaps matching TRBD1 (6 bases). V was trimmed by 5 bases and J by 2 bases, leaving 13 bases between them. CDR3 length equals 14 residues. Germline V gives CDR1 MNHEY, CDR2 SVGAGI. CDR3 DNA: TGTGCCAGCAGTATGGCAGGGGAGCCCTACGAGCAGTACTTC. Translation gives CASSMAGEPYEQYF.

The V and J genes are TRBV29-1 and TRBJ1-1, with 8 bases aligning to TRBD1. J gave up 0 bases and V 6 bases, and 3 bases lay outside the gene matches. This CDR3 contains 13 residues. Germline V gene sequence: CDR1 SQVTM, CDR2 ANQGSEA. The CDR3 DNA is TGCAGCGTAAGACAGGGGATGAACACTGAAGCTTTCTTT. Protein sequence: CSVRQGMNTEAFF.

The chain carries TRBV5-1 and TRBJ2-5; 11 bases map to TRBD1. V lost 4 bases, J lost 4 bases, and 6 bases stayed unmatched. CDR3 length equals 15 residues. Germline V gene data show CDR1 as SGHRS and CDR2 as YFSETQ. The CDR3 sequence is CASSMDRGRSETQYF. In DNA form, the CDR3 reads TGCGCCAGCAGCATGGACAGGGGGCGATCAGAGACCCAGTACTTC.

The chain combines TRBV6-1 with TRBJ1-5; 7 positions match TRBD1. CDR1 and CDR2 (germline): MNHNS, SASEGT. V gave up 7 bases and J gave up 3 bases; unmatched junction bases: 9. The CDR3 is 15 residues long. DNA of the CDR3: TGTGCCAGCAAACTGACAGGGTCTGACAATCAGCCCCAGCATTTT. This encodes CASKLTGSDNQPQHF.

The chain couples TRBV9 to TRBJ1-5; no clear D. Trimming took off 4 bases at V and 0 bases at J, with 14 bases between the two ends. Germline V gene data show CDR1 as SGDLS and CDR2 as YYNGEE. The CDR3 runs to 16 residues. The CDR3 coding sequence is TGTGCCAGCAGCCCCGGCCCCGGAGGTAGCAATCAGCCCCAGCATTTT. It translates to CASSPGPGGSNQPQHF.

The V call is TRBV30, the J call TRBJ2-1, with TRBD2 identical over 7 bases. V dropped 4 bases and J dropped 0; count of bases not matched to a gene: 9. Looked up from germline, CDR1 is GTSNPN and CDR2 is SVGIG (reference sequence). The CDR3 is made up of 16 amino acids. The CDR3 protein is CAWTPGGGTSYNEQFF. In DNA form, the CDR3 reads TGTGCCTGGACCCCTGGCGGGGGTACCTCCTACAATGAGCAGTTCTTC.

A single count supports this clone. The CDR3 loop is CASSIRAGGGYNEQFF. Here the CDR3 DNA reads TGTGCCAGTAGTATCCGTGCGGGGGGGGGCTACAATGAGCAGTTCTTC. The chain carries TRBV19 and TRBJ2-1; 9 bases align to TRBD2. Germline CDR1 reads LNHDA; CDR2 reads SQIVND (reference sequence). V shed 3 bases and J 3 bases; nucleotides not matched to a gene: 6. CDR3 length equals 16 residues.

The CDR3 here is CASSPIERIDYGYTF. The DNA for the CDR3 is TGTGCCAGCTCACCAATCGAGCGAATCGACTATGGCTACACCTTC. V and J are TRBV18 and TRBJ1-2; D unresolved. Trimming removed 2 bases from V and 3 bases from J, with 13 bases in between. CDR1 and CDR2 from the germline V gene are KGHSH and LQKENI. The CDR3 spans 15 residues.

V gene TRBV19 combines with J gene TRBJ2-2, with 9 bases matching TRBD2. Germline loops: CDR1 LNHDA, CDR2 SQIVND (reference sequence). The J segment lost 8 bases and the V segment lost 6 bases, leaving 10 bases of the junction unmatched. This CDR3 has 15 amino acids. The CDR3 DNA sequence: TGTGCCAGTAGAGAGCTAGCGGGGATCCGAGGGGAGCTGTTTTTT. Residues: CASRELAGIRGELFF.

This sequence joins TRBV10-3 and TRBJ2-1; TRBD2 agrees at 16 bases. The trim removed 0 bases at V and 1 base at J, leaving 0 bases unmatched. Germline CDR1 is ENHRY and CDR2 is SYGVKD. This CDR3 is 18 amino acids long. CDR3 region: CAISESGLAGGSYNEQFF. The CDR3 region has the DNA TGTGCCATCAGTGAGTCGGGACTAGCGGGGGGGTCCTACAATGAGCAGTTCTTC.

V gene TRBV6-5 combines with J gene TRBJ1-5; 8 bases agree with TRBD1. Germline V gene lookup returns CDR1 MNHEY and CDR2 SVGAGI. J gave up 5 bases and V 6 bases, and 6 bases lay outside the gene matches. The CDR3 has 14 amino acids. CDR3 in amino acids: CASRRTGPDQPQHF. The CDR3 DNA sequence: TGTGCCAGCAGACGGACAGGGCCTGATCAGCCCCAGCATTTT.

This chain uses TRBV7-2 with TRBJ1-1; D may be TRBD1 (6 bases). The CDR3 is made up of 14 amino acids. Germline V lookup: CDR1 SGHTA, CDR2 FQGNSA. The V end was cut by 5 bases, the J end by 3 bases, with 13 bases between. Written as DNA, the CDR3 is TGTGCCAGCAGCATACAGGGAGGGGACACTGAAGCTTTCTTT. This codes for CASSIQGGDTEAFF.

The chain links TRBV9 to TRBJ2-3; TRBD2 agrees at 8 bases. CDR3 length: 15 amino acids. With 4 bases clipped from V and 1 base from J, the junction kept 5 bases outside the gene matches. CDR1 and CDR2 from the germline V gene are SGDLS and YYNGEE. The CDR3: CASSRISGGTDTQYF. The CDR3 coding sequence is TGTGCCAGCAGCAGGATTAGCGGGGGCACAGATACGCAGTATTTT.

The gene calls are TRBV9 and TRBJ1-2; possibly TRBD1 for D (6 bases). Germline CDR1 is SGDLS and CDR2 is YYNGEE. V lost 3 bases, J lost 8 bases, and 17 bases lay in between. The CDR3 sequence is 14 residues long. CDR3 nucleotide sequence: TGTGCCAGCAGCGCCAGGGGTTTGGGGGGGGGCTACACCTTC. Translated: CASSARGLGGGYTF.

This clone occurred a few times. The chain carries TRBV2 and TRBJ2-5; TRBD2 matches 10 bases. CDR3 length equals 14 residues. CDR1 and CDR2 from the germline V gene are SNHLY and FYNNEI. J lost 5 bases, V lost 6 bases, and 6 bases had no gene match. Written as DNA, the CDR3 is TGTGCCAGCAGGGAGCGGGGGGGCTGGGAGACCCAGTACTTC. This translates into CASRERGGWETQYF.

This clone was recorded once. The rearrangement uses TRBV4-2 and TRBJ1-1, with D perhaps matching TRBD1 (5 bases). The CDR3 consists of 14 residues. V was shortened by 0 bases and J by 4 bases, with 9 bases between the two germline ends. Per the germline V gene, CDR1 is LGHNA and CDR2 is YNFKEQ. CDR3 sequence: CASSQDLGATEAFF. The CDR3 coding sequence is TGTGCCAGCAGCCAAGATTTAGGGGCCACTGAAGCTTTCTTT.

The rearrangement uses TRBV9 and TRBJ2-7; TRBD2 might be the D (5 bases). Germline values: CDR1 SGDLS, CDR2 YYNGEE. The CDR3 totals 14 residues. V shed 3 bases and J shed 2 bases, with 12 bases lying between them. This CDR3 is CASSATHGAYEQYF. The DNA for the CDR3 is TGTGCCAGCAGCGCCACCCACGGGGCCTACGAGCAGTACTTC. The variable domain in full, with the rest retrieved from reference TRBV9 and TRBJ2-7, is DSGVTQTPKHLITATGQRVTLRCSPRSGDLSVYWYQQSLDQGLQFLIQYYNGEERAKGNILERFSAQQFPDLHSELNLSSLELGDSALYFCASSATHGAYEQYFGPGTRLTVT.

The chain links TRBV6-5 to TRBJ2-2, with D unclear. The CDR3 extends over 16 amino acids. V was shortened by 2 bases and J by 5 bases, with 15 bases between the two germline ends. Germline CDR1 is MNHEY and CDR2 is SVGAGI. In DNA form, the CDR3 reads TGTGCCAGCAGTTACCAATTCATTTCGAGGACCGGGGAGCTGTTTTTT. Its protein product is CASSYQFISRTGELFF.